The following is a T cell receptor (beta chain) sequence with its context. What it binds is not known. These data are taken from a study of cytomegalovirus exposure and HLA in healthy donors. Whole-study context: A later analysis reported the same platform for the 120 validation repertoires and the roughly 670 first-cohort repertoires. Findings of the study overall: Later, an analysis found that TCR clusters from the first cohort tended to co-occur in the 110 or so validation repertoires. Published work reported that the classifier diagnosed cytomegalovirus status with high specificity and sensitivity.

While the first cohort had 600 to 850 subjects, the donors belonged to the separate validation cohort of about 120 subjects. TCRdb keeps only in-frame clones here, not all; method: immunoSEQ multiplex PCR. The sample has about 44,000 clones, roughly 93% seen once. The ends lost 5 bases at V and 5 bases at J; junction bases unmatched: 10. From germline, CDR1 is SGHTA and CDR2 FQGNSA. CDR3 length equals 16 residues. This chain connects TRBV7-2 to TRBJ2-1; 9 nucleotides line up with TRBD2. Sequencing input: PBMCs. The sequence derives from a woman aged 18-29 years in good health and CMV-seronegative. The CDR3 spells CASSPSQGLANNEQFF. Here the CDR3 DNA reads TGTGCCAGCAGCCCATCGCAGGGACTAGCTAACAATGAGCAGTTCTTC.